The next 8 T cell receptor beta chains were all read from a single sample in a study of blood T cell repertoires in COVID-19. Method: immunoSEQ multiplex PCR; TCRdb's copy keeps in-frame clones and lacks some. In the table there are 60,000 to 75,000 clones, 85% of which are singletons. Sequenced: peripheral blood. Every receptor here comes from a human donor in a cohort sampled during active COVID-19.

This chain uses TRBV7-2 with TRBJ2-3; TRBD2 aligns across 10 bases. Looked up from germline, CDR1 is SGHTA and CDR2 is FQGNSA. The trim removed 0 bases at V and 4 bases at J, leaving 10 bases unmatched. This CDR3 has 18 amino acids. CDR3 bases: TGTGCCAGCAGCTTAGCGCGCCGTAGCGGGGGGAGCCCAGATACGCAGTATTTT. This encodes CASSLARRSGGSPDTQYF.

V gene TRBV4-1 combines with J gene TRBJ2-7, with TRBD2 as a possible D gene (5 bases). CDR1 MGHRA and CDR2 YSYEKL come from the germline V gene. The CDR3 is 13 residues long. With 0 bases removed from V and 7 bases from J, the gap between germline ends came to 10 bases. CDR3 DNA: TGCGCCAGCAGCCAAGACGAGGACTGGGAGCAGTACTTC. This sequence encodes CASSQDEDWEQYF.

V usage is TRBV4-3 and J usage is TRBJ2-7; TRBD1 matches at 7 bases. V was clipped by 3 bases and J by 4 bases; unmatched bases: 9. CDR3 length equals 15 residues. Germline V lookup: CDR1 LGHNA, CDR2 YSLEER. This CDR3 reads CASSQYGTDRYEQYF. The CDR3 DNA follows: TGCGCCAGCAGCCAGTACGGGACAGACCGTTACGAGCAGTACTTC.

This chain connects TRBV4-2 to TRBJ2-5, with D perhaps TRBD1 (6 bases). CDR1 LGHNA and CDR2 YNFKEQ come from the germline V gene. This CDR3 comprises 14 residues. V lost 1 base and J 4 bases, leaving 10 bases between the germline ends. The CDR3 nucleotides read TGTGCCAGCAGCCAAGGACAGGTTGGAGAGACCCAGTACTTC. Translated, it gives CASSQGQVGETQYF.

The rearrangement joins TRBV19 to TRBJ2-5, with 9 bases matching TRBD2. Germline lookup yields CDR1 LNHDA and CDR2 SQIVND (reference sequence). With 3 bases clipped from V and 4 bases from J, the junction kept 6 bases outside the gene matches. The CDR3 has 15 amino acids. The CDR3 loop is CASSISGLALETQYF. The CDR3 region has the DNA TGTGCCAGTAGTATCTCGGGACTAGCTCTAGAGACCCAGTACTTC.

The CDR3: CASSVGQGKGYTF. DNA for the CDR3: TGTGCCAGCAGTGTGGGGCAGGGAAAGGGCTACACCTTC. The V gene is TRBV2, the J gene TRBJ1-2; D might be TRBD1 (5 bases). The V end was cut by 4 bases, the J end by 8 bases, with 14 bases between. CDR3 size: 13 residues. Germline lookup yields CDR1 SNHLY and CDR2 FYNNEI.

This clone was seen a few times. CDR3 in amino acids: CASSEKVGGPEAFF. Here the CDR3 DNA reads TGTGCCAGCAGTGAAAAGGTGGGGGGACCTGAAGCTTTCTTT. The V call is TRBV25-1, the J call TRBJ1-1, with TRBD1 as a possible D gene (5 bases). The CDR3 is made up of 14 amino acids. With 2 bases removed from V and 6 bases from J, the gap between germline ends came to 13 bases. Per germline, CDR1 MGHDK and CDR2 SYGVNS.

V and J are TRBV18 and TRBJ2-1, with 7 nucleotides matching TRBD1. The CDR3 loop spans 13 amino acids. V dropped 4 bases and J dropped 5; count of bases not matched to a gene: 2. Germline V lookup: CDR1 KGHSH, CDR2 LQKENI. CDR3 residues: CASSLGTDNEQFF. CDR3 coding DNA: TGTGCCAGCTCACTCGGGACAGACAATGAGCAGTTCTTC.